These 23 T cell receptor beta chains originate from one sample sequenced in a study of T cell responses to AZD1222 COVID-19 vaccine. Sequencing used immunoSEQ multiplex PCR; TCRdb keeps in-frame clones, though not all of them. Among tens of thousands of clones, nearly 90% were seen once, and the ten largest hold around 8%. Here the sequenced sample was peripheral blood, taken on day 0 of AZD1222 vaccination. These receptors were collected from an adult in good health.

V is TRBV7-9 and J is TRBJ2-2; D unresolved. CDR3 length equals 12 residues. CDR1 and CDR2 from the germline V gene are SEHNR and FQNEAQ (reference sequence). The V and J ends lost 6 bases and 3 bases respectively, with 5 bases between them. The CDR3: CASRRYTGELFF. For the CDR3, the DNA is TGTGCCAGCAGGCGATACACCGGGGAGCTGTTTTTT.

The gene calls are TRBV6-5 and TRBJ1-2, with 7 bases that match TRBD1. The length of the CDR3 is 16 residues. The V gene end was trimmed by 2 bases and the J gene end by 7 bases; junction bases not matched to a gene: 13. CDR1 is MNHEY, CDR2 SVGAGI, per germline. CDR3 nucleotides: TGTGCCAGCAGTTACCGACAGGGATTCCCCCAGGGTGGCTACACCTTC. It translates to CASSYRQGFPQGGYTF.

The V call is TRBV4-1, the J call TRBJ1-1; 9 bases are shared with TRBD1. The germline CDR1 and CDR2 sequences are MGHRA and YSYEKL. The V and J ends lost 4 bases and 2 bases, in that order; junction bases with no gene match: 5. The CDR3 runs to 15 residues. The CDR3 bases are TGCGCCAGCAGCCGGGGACAGGGAACTAACACTGAAGCTTTCTTT. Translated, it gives CASSRGQGTNTEAFF.

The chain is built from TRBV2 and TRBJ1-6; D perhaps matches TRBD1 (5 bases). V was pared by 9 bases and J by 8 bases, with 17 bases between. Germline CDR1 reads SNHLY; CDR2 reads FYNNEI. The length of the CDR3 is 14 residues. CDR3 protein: CARSSSGGHSPLHF. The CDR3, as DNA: TGTGCCAGGAGTTCCTCCGGGGGTCATTCACCCCTCCACTTT. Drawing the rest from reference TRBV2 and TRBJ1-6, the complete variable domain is EPEVTQTPSHQVTQMGQEVILRCVPISNHLYFYWYRQILGQKVEFLVSFYNNEISEKSEIFDDQFSVERPDGSNFTLKIRSTKLEDSAMYFCARSSSGGHSPLHFGNGTRLTVT.

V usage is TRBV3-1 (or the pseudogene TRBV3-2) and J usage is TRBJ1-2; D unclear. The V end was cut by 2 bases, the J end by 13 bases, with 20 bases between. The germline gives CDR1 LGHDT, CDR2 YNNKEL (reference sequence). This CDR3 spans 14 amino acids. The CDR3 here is CASSQIGGRVGCTF. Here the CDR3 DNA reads TGTGCCAGCAGCCAAATAGGAGGCCGCGTGGGATGCACCTTC.

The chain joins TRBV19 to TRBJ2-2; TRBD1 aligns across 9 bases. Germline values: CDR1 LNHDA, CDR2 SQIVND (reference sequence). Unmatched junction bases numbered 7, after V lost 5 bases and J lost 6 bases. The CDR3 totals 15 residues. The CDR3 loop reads CASSGSTGGAGELFF. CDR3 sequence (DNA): TGTGCCAGTAGTGGGTCCACAGGGGGCGCCGGGGAGCTGTTTTTT.

CDR3: CASRMTGGNEQFF. CDR3 nucleotide sequence: TGTGCCAGTAGGATGACAGGGGGCAATGAGCAGTTCTTC. V is TRBV19 and J is TRBJ2-1, with 9 bases aligning to TRBD1. This CDR3 has 13 amino acids. The ends lost 6 bases at V and 6 bases at J; junction bases unmatched: 3. Germline CDR1 is LNHDA and CDR2 is SQIVND (reference sequence).

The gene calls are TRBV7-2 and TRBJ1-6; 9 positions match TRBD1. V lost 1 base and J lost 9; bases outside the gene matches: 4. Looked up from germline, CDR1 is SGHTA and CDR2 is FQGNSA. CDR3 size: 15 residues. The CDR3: CASSLGGTGISPLHF. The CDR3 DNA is TGTGCCAGCAGCTTAGGGGGGACAGGGATTTCACCCCTCCACTTT.

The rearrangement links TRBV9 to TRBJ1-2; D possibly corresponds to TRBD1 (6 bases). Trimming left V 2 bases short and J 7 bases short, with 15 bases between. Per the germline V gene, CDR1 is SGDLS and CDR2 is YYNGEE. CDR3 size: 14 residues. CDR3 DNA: TGTGCCAGCAGCGTTGGGGGCTGGGAGTCTGGCTACACCTTC. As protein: CASSVGGWESGYTF.

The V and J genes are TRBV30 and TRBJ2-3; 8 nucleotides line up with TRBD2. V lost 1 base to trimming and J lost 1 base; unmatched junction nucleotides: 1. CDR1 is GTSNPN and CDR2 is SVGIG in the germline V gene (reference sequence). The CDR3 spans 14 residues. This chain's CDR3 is CAWSELAGTDTQYF. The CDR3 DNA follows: TGTGCCTGGAGTGAACTAGCGGGCACAGATACGCAGTATTTT.

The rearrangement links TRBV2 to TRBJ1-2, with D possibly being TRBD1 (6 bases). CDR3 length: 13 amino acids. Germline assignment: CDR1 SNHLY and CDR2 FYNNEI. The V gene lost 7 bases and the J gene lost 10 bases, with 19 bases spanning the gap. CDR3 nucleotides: TGTGCCAGCAAGGGGTGGGCAGGGGATTACTACACCTTC. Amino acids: CASKGWAGDYYTF.

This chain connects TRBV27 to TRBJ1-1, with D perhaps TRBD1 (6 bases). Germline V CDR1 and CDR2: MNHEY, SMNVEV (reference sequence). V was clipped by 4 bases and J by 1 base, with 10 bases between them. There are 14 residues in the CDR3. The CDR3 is CASSSRQENTEAFF. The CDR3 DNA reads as TGTGCCAGCAGTTCTCGACAGGAGAACACTGAAGCTTTCTTT.

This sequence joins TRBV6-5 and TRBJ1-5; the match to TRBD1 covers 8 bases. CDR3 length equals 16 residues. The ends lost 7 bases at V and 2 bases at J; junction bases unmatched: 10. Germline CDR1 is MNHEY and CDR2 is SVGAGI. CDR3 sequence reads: CASTYSGGTGNQPQHF. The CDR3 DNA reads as TGTGCCAGCACCTACTCAGGGGGCACGGGCAATCAGCCCCAGCATTTT.

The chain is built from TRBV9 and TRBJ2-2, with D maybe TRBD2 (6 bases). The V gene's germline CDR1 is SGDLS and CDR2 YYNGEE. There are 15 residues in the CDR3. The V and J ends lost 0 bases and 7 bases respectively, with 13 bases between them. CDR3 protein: CASSVGAGTVGELFF. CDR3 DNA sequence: TGTGCCAGCAGCGTAGGGGCGGGGACGGTCGGGGAGCTGTTTTTT. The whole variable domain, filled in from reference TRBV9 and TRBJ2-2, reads DSGVTQTPKHLITATGQRVTLRCSPRSGDLSVYWYQQSLDQGLQFLIQYYNGEERAKGNILERFSAQQFPDLHSELNLSSLELGDSALYFCASSVGAGTVGELFFGEGSRLTVL.

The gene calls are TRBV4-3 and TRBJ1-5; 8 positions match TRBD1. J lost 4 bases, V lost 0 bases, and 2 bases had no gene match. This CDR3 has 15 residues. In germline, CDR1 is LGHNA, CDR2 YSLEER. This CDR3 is CASSQEYRGNQPQHF. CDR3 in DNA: TGCGCCAGCAGCCAAGAATACAGGGGGAATCAGCCCCAGCATTTT.

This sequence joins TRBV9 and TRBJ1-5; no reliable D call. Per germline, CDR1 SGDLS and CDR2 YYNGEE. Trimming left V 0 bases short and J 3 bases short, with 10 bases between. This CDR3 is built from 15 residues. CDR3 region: CASSVADTFNQPQHF. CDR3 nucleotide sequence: TGTGCCAGCAGCGTAGCAGACACTTTCAATCAGCCCCAGCATTTT.

Here the CDR3 DNA reads TGTGCCACCAGTCGCCCAGAATTCAGTTTCTCTGGAAACACCATATATTTT. This sequence encodes CATSRPEFSFSGNTIYF. The chain links TRBV24-1 to TRBJ1-3, with D uncertain. Germline loops: CDR1 KGHDR, CDR2 SFDVKD. V lost 6 bases and J lost 0, with 17 bases in between. The CDR3 contains 17 residues.

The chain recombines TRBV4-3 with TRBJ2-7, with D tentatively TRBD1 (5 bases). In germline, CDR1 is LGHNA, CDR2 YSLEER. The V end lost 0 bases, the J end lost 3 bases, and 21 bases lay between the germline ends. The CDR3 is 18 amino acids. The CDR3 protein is CASSQEPMRVQGIYEQYF. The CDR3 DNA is TGCGCCAGCAGCCAAGAGCCTATGCGAGTGCAGGGAATCTACGAGCAGTACTTC.

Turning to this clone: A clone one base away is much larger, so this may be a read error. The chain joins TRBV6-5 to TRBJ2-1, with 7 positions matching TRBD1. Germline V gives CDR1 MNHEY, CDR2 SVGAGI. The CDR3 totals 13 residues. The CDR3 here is CAGSTTGYNEQFF. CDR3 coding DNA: TGTGCCGGCAGTACGACAGGGTACAATGAGCAGTTCTTC.

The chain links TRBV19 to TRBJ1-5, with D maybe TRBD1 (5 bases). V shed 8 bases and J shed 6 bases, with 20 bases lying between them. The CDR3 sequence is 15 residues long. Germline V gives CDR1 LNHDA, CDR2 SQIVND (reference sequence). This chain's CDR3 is CASGQGGLWGQPQHF. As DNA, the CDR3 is TGTGCCAGTGGACAAGGAGGATTGTGGGGTCAGCCCCAGCATTTT.

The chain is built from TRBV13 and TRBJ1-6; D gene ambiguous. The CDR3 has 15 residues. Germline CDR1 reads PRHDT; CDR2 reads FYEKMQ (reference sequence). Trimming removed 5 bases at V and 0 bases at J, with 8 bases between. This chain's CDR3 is CASSPVSSYNSPLHF. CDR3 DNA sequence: TGTGCCAGCAGCCCCGTGAGCTCCTATAATTCACCCCTCCACTTT.

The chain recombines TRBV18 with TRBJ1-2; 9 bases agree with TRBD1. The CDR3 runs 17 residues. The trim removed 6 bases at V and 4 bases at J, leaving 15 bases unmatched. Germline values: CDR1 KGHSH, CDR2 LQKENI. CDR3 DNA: TGTGCCAGCTCCCCAAGGGCCCCGGGACAGGGCGGCTATGGCTACACCTTC. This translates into CASSPRAPGQGGYGYTF. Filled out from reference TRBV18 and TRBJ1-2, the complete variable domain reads NAGVMQNPRHLVRRRGQEARLRCSPMKGHSHVYWYRQLPEEGLKFMVYLQKENIIDESGMPKERFSAEFPKEGPSILRIQQVVRGDSAAYFCASSPRAPGQGGYGYTFGSGTRLTVV.

The CDR3, as DNA: TGTGCCAGCAGCTTAGGAGGGACTGACTATGGCTACACCTTC. Protein: CASSLGGTDYGYTF. The chain links TRBV7-9 to TRBJ1-2; D possibly corresponds to TRBD1 (5 bases). The V end lost 1 base, the J end lost 3 bases, and 9 bases lay between the germline ends. This CDR3 spans 14 amino acids. Germline V lookup: CDR1 SEHNR, CDR2 FQNEAQ (reference sequence). The variable domain in full, completed from reference TRBV7-9 and TRBJ1-2, reads DTGVSQNPRHKITKRGQNVTFRCDPISEHNRLYWYRQTLGQGPEFLTYFQNEAQLEKSRLLSDRFSAERPKGSFSTLEIQRTEQGDSAMYLCASSLGGTDYGYTFGSGTRLTVV.